Listed below are T cell receptor beta chains from one sample, sequenced in a study of cytomegalovirus exposure and HLA in healthy donors. Sequencing was performed with immunoSEQ multiplex PCR; in TCRdb, only in-frame clones are kept and a portion is missing. This sample contains 150,000 or so clones. The sample taken for sequencing was PBMCs. The receptors were sampled from a woman aged 50 to 65 in good health and CMV-seronegative. Each CDR3 is given with its conserved first and last residue.

v_gene,j_gene,CDR3aa
TRBV6-1,TRBJ2-7,CASKIGRGGALEQYF
TRBV19,TRBJ2-2,CASNPATGNTGELFF
TRBV30,TRBJ1-2,CAWSSTPNGYTF
TRBV5-1,TRBJ2-7,CASSLVSSYEQYF
TRBV7-9,TRBJ1-1,CASREATGNTEAFF
TRBV6-5,TRBJ2-5,CASSTPTGSEETQYF
TRBV13,TRBJ2-5,CASSTGQGRLETQYF
TRBV19,TRBJ1-5,CASSMTVSNQPQHF
TRBV9,TRBJ1-2,CASSRQGQYGYTF
TRBV6-6,TRBJ1-1,CASSYGTTAAEAFF
TRBV11-2,TRBJ1-5,CASSFSAEGGNQPQHF
TRBV6-5,TRBJ2-1,CASSYSGISGTNEQFF
TRBV6-1,TRBJ1-1,CASSQDRLLLNTEAFF
TRBV28,TRBJ1-5,CASSLLGQGVYQPQHF
TRBV15,TRBJ1-4,CATSTRDRKNEKLFF
TRBV5-6,TRBJ1-2,CASSLAPTGEGYGYTF
TRBV7-2,TRBJ2-2,CASSSDRAGELFF
TRBV28,TRBJ2-4,CASSTGTVNIQYF
TRBV7-2,TRBJ1-5,CASSFGWGDGVNQPQHF
TRBV5-1,TRBJ2-1,CASSLDLATYNEQFF
TRBV6-5,TRBJ2-7,CAAASRAEQYF
TRBV7-2,TRBJ2-7,CASSLGRAYEQYF
TRBV28,TRBJ2-1,CASSLVSARDSYEQFF
TRBV6-5,TRBJ2-1,CASSYLGQVTYNEQFF
TRBV7-6,TRBJ2-5,CASSYYQETQYF
TRBV9,TRBJ2-3,CASSVAGGPRETQYF
TRBV5-5,TRBJ2-2,CASSLRVAGSLTGELFF
TRBV28,TRBJ2-4,CASSLQGAKNIQYF
TRBV19,TRBJ1-1,CASKNPAGNTEAFF
TRBV9,TRBJ2-5,CASSPLGSQETQYF
TRBV4-3,TRBJ2-1,CASSHTGTRNNEQFF
TRBV7-9,TRBJ2-7,CASSPVDRESYEQYF
TRBV5-6,TRBJ2-5,CASSFEGGTLQETQYF
TRBV4-3,TRBJ1-2,CASSPRTANYGYTF
TRBV19,TRBJ2-2,CASLNRVNTGELFF
TRBV4-1,TRBJ1-1,CASSHPPQGMTEAFF
TRBV5-6,TRBJ2-7,CASSSGTGTFYEQYF
TRBV28,TRBJ1-1,CASRLATEAFF
TRBV28,TRBJ2-1,CASSPDRGVNEQFF
TRBV18,TRBJ2-7,CASSSGQLSYEQYF
TRBV19,TRBJ1-2,CASRRTRDSPYGYTF
TRBV18,TRBJ1-2,CASSLTGTQEGYTF
TRBV9,TRBJ1-1,CASSPFLQGGVAEAFF
TRBV7-3,TRBJ2-2,CASSFLAGGPGTGELFF
TRBV19,TRBJ1-5,CASSQDREGAQPQHF
TRBV28,TRBJ1-2,CASSFAGFYGYTF
TRBV28,TRBJ1-2,CASSLTGNYGYTF
TRBV30,TRBJ1-3,CAWNPGGSGNTIYF
TRBV29-1,TRBJ2-1,CSASPNNEQFF
TRBV27,TRBJ2-7,CASRRLAGGLYEQYF
TRBV9,TRBJ1-5,CASSDGTVSNQPQHF
TRBV28,TRBJ2-7,CASSIQGSYEQYF